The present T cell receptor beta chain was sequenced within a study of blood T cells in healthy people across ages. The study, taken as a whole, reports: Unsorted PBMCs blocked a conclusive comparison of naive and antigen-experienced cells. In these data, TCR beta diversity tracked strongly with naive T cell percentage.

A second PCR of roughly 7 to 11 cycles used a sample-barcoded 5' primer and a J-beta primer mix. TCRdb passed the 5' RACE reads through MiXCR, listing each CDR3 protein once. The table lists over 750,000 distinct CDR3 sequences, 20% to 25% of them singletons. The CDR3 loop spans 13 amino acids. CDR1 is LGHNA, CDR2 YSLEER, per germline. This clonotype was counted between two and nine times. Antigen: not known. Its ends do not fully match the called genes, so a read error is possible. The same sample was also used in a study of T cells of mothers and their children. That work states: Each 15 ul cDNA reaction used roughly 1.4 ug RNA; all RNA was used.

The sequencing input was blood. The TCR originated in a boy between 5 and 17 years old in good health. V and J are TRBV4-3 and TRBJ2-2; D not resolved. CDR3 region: CANSQGYTGELFF. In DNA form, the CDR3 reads TGCGCCAACAGCCAAGGTTACACCGGGGAGCTGTTTTTT.